This T cell receptor beta chain was identified in a study of blood T cell repertoires in COVID-19. The wider study: Sample material is recorded as cDNA or gDNA derived from T cells, B-cell-depleted T cells, or PBMCs.

This table comes from immunoSEQ multiplex PCR, and its TCRdb copy is limited to in-frame clones, with some not included. The sample consists of approximately 200,000 clones, roughly 87% of them appearing once. This CDR3 is 11 amino acids long. The germline V gene encodes CDR1 SQVTM and CDR2 ANQGSEA. V was pared by 7 bases and J by 6 bases, with 5 bases of the junction left unmatched. The study drew participants aged about 18 to 89 years from 20 to 30 US areas. Donors of Cohort 3 who recovered were those that had two negative PCRs, clearance, or symptom resolution. This chain joins TRBV29-1 and TRBJ1-1, with 7 bases that match TRBD1. This sequence was found in a woman aged 25 to 45 who had recovered from COVID-19. Sample: PBMCs or T cells enriched from blood (not recorded which). CDR3 nucleotides: TGCAGCGGTACAGACAGGGCTGAAGCTTTCTTT. This translates into CSGTDRAEAFF.